The source of this TCR beta chain is a study of regulatory T cells in long-lasting Graves disease. Relying on iRepertoire HTBI primers and Arm-PCR of CDR3 regions, the team built TCR beta libraries. Each CDR3 protein gets one entry after TCRdb re-called the multiplex PCR reads with MiXCR. In the table there are 350,000 to 400,000 distinct CDR3 sequences, roughly 17% of which are singletons. Time point in this sample: newly diagnosed GD, antithyroid drugs for less than 3 months. TCR sequences were obtained from RNA taken from PBMCs. The V gene's germline CDR1 is SGHAT and CDR2 FQNNGV. There are 17 residues in the CDR3. The J segment lost 3 bases and the V segment lost 1 base, leaving 9 bases of the junction unmatched. These data were also filed under a second study, of T cells in Graves' hyperthyroidism and ophthalmopathy.

The TCR comes from a woman younger than 35 with Graves disease. V usage is TRBV11-2 and J usage is TRBJ2-7, with TRBD2 identical over 10 bases. The sample consisted of peripheral blood mononuclear cells (PBMCs), taken at new diagnosis, from a patient treated with antithyroid drugs. CDR3 amino acids: CASSLAGWLAGVYEQYF. In DNA form, the CDR3 reads TGTGCCAGCAGCTTAGCGGGTTGGCTAGCGGGAGTCTACGAGCAGTACTTC.